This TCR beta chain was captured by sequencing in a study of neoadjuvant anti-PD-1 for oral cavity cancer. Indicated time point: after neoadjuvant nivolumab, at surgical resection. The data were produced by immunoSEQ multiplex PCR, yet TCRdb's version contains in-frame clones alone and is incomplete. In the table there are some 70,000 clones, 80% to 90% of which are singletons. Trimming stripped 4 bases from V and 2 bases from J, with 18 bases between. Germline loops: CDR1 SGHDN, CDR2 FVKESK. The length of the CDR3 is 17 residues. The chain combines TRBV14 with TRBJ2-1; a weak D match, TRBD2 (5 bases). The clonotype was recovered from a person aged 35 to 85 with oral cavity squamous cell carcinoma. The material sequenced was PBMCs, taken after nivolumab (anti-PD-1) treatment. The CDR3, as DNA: TGTGCCAGCAGCCTCGAGCGGTATCTTAGCCCCTACAATGAGCAGTTCTTC. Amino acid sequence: CASSLERYLSPYNEQFF. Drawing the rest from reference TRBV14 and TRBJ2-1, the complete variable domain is EAGVTQFPSHSVIEKGQTVTLRCDPISGHDNLYWYRRVMGKEIKFLLHFVKESKQDESGMPNNRFLAERTGGTYSTLKVQPAELEDSGVYFCASSLERYLSPYNEQFFGPGTRLTVL.